A selection of T cell receptor beta chains follows, all from one sample in a study of blood T cell repertoires in COVID-19. The assay was immunoSEQ multiplex PCR, and TCRdb's table has in-frame clones only and misses some. This table has over 80,000 clones, about nine tenths appearing once. Sequencing was carried out using peripheral blood. All receptors come from a man aged 50 or older with acute or convalescent COVID-19. CDR3s include the opening cysteine and the closing phenylalanine or tryptophan. A D gene is named only where the DNA matches it firmly. For some rows the clone size is stated as once, few or many, or as a class when expanded; others skip it.

clone size	V gene	J gene	D gene	CDR3 DNA	CDR3 protein
-	TRBV7-2	TRBJ2-7	-	TGTGCCAGCAGCTCCCCAGGCCAAATAGTGGGGAGGACTGGACACGAGCAGTACTTC	CASSSPGQIVGRTGHEQYF
-	TRBV3-1/TRBV3-2	TRBJ2-5	-	TGTGCCAGCAGCCTCACCACAGGGTCATACTGGGAGACCCAGTACTTC	CASSLTTGSYWETQYF
-	TRBV19	TRBJ1-4	TRBD1	TGTGCCAGTAGTATGGACAGGGCGCATGGTGAAAAACTGTTTTTT	CASSMDRAHGEKLFF
-	TRBV15	TRBJ2-4	-	TGTGCCACCAGCAGGGAAAGGGGAAGGGACATTCAGTACTTC	CATSRERGRDIQYF
-	TRBV5-4	TRBJ1-4	-	TGTGCCAGCGAGGGTCCGGGTGAAAAACTGTTTTTT	CASEGPGEKLFF
-	TRBV5-1	TRBJ1-2	TRBD1	TGCGCCAGCAGCAGGACAGGGGGTAACTATGGCTACACCTTC	CASSRTGGNYGYTF
-	TRBV3-1/TRBV3-2	TRBJ2-1	TRBD2	TGTGCCAGCAGCCAAGATCAGTCCGGGCTAGCGGCCCGCTTTGCTGAGCAGTTCTTC	CASSQDQSGLAARFAEQFF
-	TRBV11-3	TRBJ2-2	-	TGTGCCAGCAGCTTCTATCTGGACAGGAACACCGGGGAGCTGTTTTTT	CASSFYLDRNTGELFF
-	TRBV6-1	TRBJ1-2	-	TGTGCCAGCAGTGAAGCGCTTGTGCAGGCCTATGGCTACACCTTC	CASSEALVQAYGYTF
-	TRBV18	TRBJ1-1	-	TGTGCCAGCTCACCGCAGACGGGGGGTATGAACACTGAAGCTTTCTTT	CASSPQTGGMNTEAFF
-	TRBV9	TRBJ2-3	TRBD2	TGTGCCAGCAGTTCTAGCGGGCGCACAGATACGCAGTATTTT	CASSSSGRTDTQYF
-	TRBV7-9	TRBJ2-7	-	TGTGCCAGCAGTCTGGGACTGGTCTCCTACGAGCAGTACTTC	CASSLGLVSYEQYF
-	TRBV10-3	TRBJ2-5	TRBD2	TGTGCCATCAGTGAGGTCCCCGGACTAGCGGGACGGGAGACCCAGTACTTC	CAISEVPGLAGRETQYF
-	TRBV25-1	TRBJ1-1	-	TGTGCCAGCAGCATAAAAGGGAGGGCTTTCTTT	CASSIKGRAFF
-	TRBV30	TRBJ2-3	TRBD2	TGTGCCTGGAGATCTAGCGGGAGCGCAGATACGCAGTATTTT	CAWRSSGSADTQYF
-	TRBV5-4	TRBJ2-2	-	TGTGCCAGCAGCTTGGGAGTCAACACCGGGGAGCTGTTTTTT	CASSLGVNTGELFF
-	TRBV9	TRBJ1-4	TRBD1	TGTGCCAGCAGCGTAGGTGACAGGGGGTTTGAAAAACTGTTTTTT	CASSVGDRGFEKLFF
-	TRBV19	TRBJ2-7	-	TGTGCCAGTAGTACATCGACAACGGCCTACGAGCAGTACTTC	CASSTSTTAYEQYF
-	TRBV6-5	TRBJ2-1	-	TGTGCCAGCACCCCCTCGAGTCCCTACAATGAGCAGTTCTTC	CASTPSSPYNEQFF
-	TRBV7-2	TRBJ1-3	-	TGTGCCAGCAGCCCAAACCCTACTGGGGCGGGAAACACCATATATTTT	CASSPNPTGAGNTIYF
-	TRBV10-1	TRBJ2-2	-	TGCGCCACCCGGGGGGCAAGCACCGGGGAGCTGTTTTTT	CATRGASTGELFF
-	TRBV7-6	TRBJ2-7	TRBD2	TGTGCCAGCAGCACTAGCGGAGGACCCTACGAGCAGTACTTC	CASSTSGGPYEQYF
-	TRBV7-9	TRBJ2-7	TRBD1	TGTGCCAGCACCATCGAGGGTACATGGCAGGGGGCGAGGTTC	CASTIEGTWQGARF
once	TRBV2	TRBJ1-2	-	TGTGCCAGCTCCCTCTTGCAGGGCTACACCTTC	CASSLLQGYTF
-	TRBV6-5	TRBJ2-1	-	TGTGCCAGCACTTCGGACAGCTACAATGAGCAGTTCTTC	CASTSDSYNEQFF
few	TRBV19	TRBJ1-1	TRBD1	TGTGCCAGTAGTATTGGACAGGGTTGGAGGACTGAAGCTTTCTTT	CASSIGQGWRTEAFF
-	TRBV28	TRBJ1-2	-	TGTGCCAGTAACTCGCTGGGGCCTAACTATGGCTACACCTTC	CASNSLGPNYGYTF
-	TRBV14	TRBJ2-1	TRBD2	TGTGCCAGCAGCCAAGTGATGGGACTAGCGGGAGGTACTGGTGAGCAGTTCTTC	CASSQVMGLAGGTGEQFF
-	TRBV10-3	TRBJ2-5	TRBD2	TGTGCCATCAGTCTAGCGGGAGGGCCTGCTGAGACCCAGTACTTC	CAISLAGGPAETQYF
-	TRBV19	TRBJ2-5	-	TGTGCCAGTAGTCCTCGTGGAGGAGAGACCCAGTACTTC	CASSPRGGETQYF
-	TRBV7-8	TRBJ2-3	TRBD2	TGTGCCAGCAGCTCGAGACTAGCGGGACGGAGTACGCAGTATTTT	CASSSRLAGRSTQYF
-	TRBV11-2	TRBJ2-7	TRBD2	TGTGCCAGCAGCTTCCGAGGCGGGAGCAACTACGAGCAGTACTTC	CASSFRGGSNYEQYF
-	TRBV5-4	TRBJ2-4	TRBD1	TGTGCCAGCAGCTTCACCGGGACAGAAAACATTCAGTACTTC	CASSFTGTENIQYF
-	TRBV19	TRBJ1-6	-	TGTGCCAGTAGCTTGACGGGTAATTCACCCCTCCACTTT	CASSLTGNSPLHF
-	TRBV29-1	TRBJ1-5	-	TGCAGCGTTGAATCCGTCGACAGCCACAATCAGCCCCAGCATTTT	CSVESVDSHNQPQHF
-	TRBV3-1/TRBV3-2	TRBJ2-1	-	TGTGCCAGCAGCCAAACCCTTGGGAGCTCCTACAATGAGCAGTTCTTC	CASSQTLGSSYNEQFF
-	TRBV9	TRBJ1-2	-	TGTGCCAGCAGCTACAGCGGGGGGGACTATGGCTACACCTTC	CASSYSGGDYGYTF
-	TRBV15	TRBJ2-1	TRBD2	TGTGCCACCAGCAGAGGGGGAAATGGCGGGAGTCTCGATGAGCAGTTCTTC	CATSRGGNGGSLDEQFF
once	TRBV11-2	TRBJ2-2	TRBD1	TGTGCCAGCAGCTTAGCAAGGTTAACCGGGACAGGGAGGACCGGGGAGCTGTTTTTT	CASSLARLTGTGRTGELFF
-	TRBV5-4	TRBJ2-3	-	TGTGCCAGCAGCTTGAGTAGCAACCCAGATACGCAGTATTTT	CASSLSSNPDTQYF
-	TRBV6-5	TRBJ2-5	-	TGTGCCAGCAGTTACTCGGCATCCCAAGAGACCCAGTACTTC	CASSYSASQETQYF
-	TRBV12-5	TRBJ2-1	TRBD2	TGTGCTAGTGGTTTGGTACAATTGACTAGCGGGCGCACCACGGGTAGCTCCTACAATGAGCAGTTCTTC	CASGLVQLTSGRTTGSSYNEQFF
-	TRBV4-2	TRBJ2-1	TRBD2	TGTGCCAGCAGCCAAGCTAGCGGGACGTCTCAGGGTGAGCAGTTCTTC	CASSQASGTSQGEQFF
-	TRBV24-1	TRBJ2-5	-	TGTGCCACCAGTGAGCCGGGGACCAGGCGGGGTGGTGAGACCCAGTACTTC	CATSEPGTRRGGETQYF
-	TRBV2	TRBJ2-1	TRBD2	TGTGCCAGCAGTGGGGGACTAGCGAGCAATGAGCAGTTCTTC	CASSGGLASNEQFF
-	TRBV4-2	TRBJ2-7	-	TGTGCCAGCAGCCAGGGCAGATGGGACGAGCAGTACTTC	CASSQGRWDEQYF
-	TRBV7-9	TRBJ1-3	-	TGTGCCAGCAGCTTACACCTATCCTCTGGAAACACCATATATTTT	CASSLHLSSGNTIYF
once	TRBV5-5	TRBJ2-3	TRBD1	TGTGCCAGCAGCTTTATGACAGGGGGAGATAGAGATACGCAGTATTTT	CASSFMTGGDRDTQYF
-	TRBV5-4	TRBJ2-1	TRBD2	TGTGCCAGCAGCGGGACTAGCGGGAGCTGGAATGAGCAGTTCTTC	CASSGTSGSWNEQFF
-	TRBV5-1	TRBJ2-7	TRBD2	TGCGCCAGCAGCTTGTGGGGACTAGCGGGAGGGTACGAGCAGTACTTC	CASSLWGLAGGYEQYF
once	TRBV11-3	TRBJ2-5	-	TGTGCCAGCAGGCGGGTTCGGCGGGCGCAAGAGACCCAGTACTTC	CASRRVRRAQETQYF